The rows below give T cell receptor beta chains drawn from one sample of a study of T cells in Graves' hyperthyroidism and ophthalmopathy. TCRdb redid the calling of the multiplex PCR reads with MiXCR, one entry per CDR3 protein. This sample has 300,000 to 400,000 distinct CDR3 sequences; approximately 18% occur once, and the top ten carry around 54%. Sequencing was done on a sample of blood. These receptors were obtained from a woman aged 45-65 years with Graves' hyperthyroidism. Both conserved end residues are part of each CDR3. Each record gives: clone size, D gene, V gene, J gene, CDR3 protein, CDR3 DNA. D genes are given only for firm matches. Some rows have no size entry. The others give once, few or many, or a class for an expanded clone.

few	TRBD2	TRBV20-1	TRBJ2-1	CSANSGRANEQFF	TGCAGTGCCAATAGCGGGAGGGCCAATGAGCAGTTCTTC
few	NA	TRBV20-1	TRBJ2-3	CSELEFADTQYF	TGCAGTGAGTTGGAATTTGCAGATACGCAGTATTTT
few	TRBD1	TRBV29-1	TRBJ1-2	CSVGDRATNYGYTF	TGCAGCGTTGGTGACAGGGCTACTAACTATGGCTACACCTTC
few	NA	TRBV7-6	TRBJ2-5	CASSPSRRETQYF	TGTGCCAGCAGCCCCTCCCGAAGAGAGACCCAGTACTTC
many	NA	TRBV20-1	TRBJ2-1	CSATFTQRNEQFF	TGCAGTGCTACTTTTACCCAGCGGAATGAGCAGTTCTTC
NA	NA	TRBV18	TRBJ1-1	CASSPMTARVAEAFF	TGTGCCAGCTCACCAATGACAGCTCGGGTCGCTGAAGCTTTCTTT
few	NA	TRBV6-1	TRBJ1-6	CASSGRDSPLHF	TGTGCCAGCAGTGGTCGAGATTCACCCCTCCACTTT
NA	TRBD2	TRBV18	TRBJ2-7	CASSPQSLAGSHEQYF	TGTGCCAGCTCACCACAGAGTCTAGCGGGATCCCACGAGCAGTACTTC
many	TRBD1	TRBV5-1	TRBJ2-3	CASSFVGQGSTDTQYF	TGCGCCAGCAGCTTCGTCGGACAGGGCAGCACAGATACGCAGTATTTT
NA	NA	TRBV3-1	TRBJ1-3	CASSRGRTGNAIYF	TGTGCCAGCAGCCGTGGACGGACTGGAAACGCCATATATTTT
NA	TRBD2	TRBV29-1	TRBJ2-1	CSVDGGRANYNEQFF	TGCAGCGTTGATGGCGGGAGGGCCAACTACAATGAGCAGTTCTTC
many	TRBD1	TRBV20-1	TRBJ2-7	CSATGTGDLSYEQYF	TGCAGTGCTACCGGGACAGGGGATCTCTCCTACGAGCAGTACTTC
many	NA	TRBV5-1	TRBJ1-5	CASSLAGWRNQPQHF	TGCGCCAGCAGCTTGGCGGGTTGGCGCAATCAGCCCCAGCATTTT
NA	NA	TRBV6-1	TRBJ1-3	CASTIGPGNTIYF	TGTGCCAGCACCATAGGACCTGGAAACACCATATATTTT
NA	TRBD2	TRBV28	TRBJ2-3	CASSLLVAGGLVDTQYF	TGTGCCAGCAGTTTACTGGTAGCGGGAGGGCTGGTGGATACGCAGTATTTT
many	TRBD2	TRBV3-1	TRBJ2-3	CASSQDARGGDTQYF	TGTGCCAGCAGCCAAGATGCACGGGGGGGGGATACGCAGTATTTT
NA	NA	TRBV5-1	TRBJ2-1	CASGLVNEQFF	TGCGCCAGCGGCTTGGTCAATGAGCAGTTCTTC
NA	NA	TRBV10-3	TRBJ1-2	CAIDDRRNGYTF	TGTGCCATCGACGACAGGAGGAATGGCTACACCTTC
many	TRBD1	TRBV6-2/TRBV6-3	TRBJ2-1	CASYPTGSEQFF	TGTGCCAGTTACCCGACAGGGAGTGAGCAGTTCTTC
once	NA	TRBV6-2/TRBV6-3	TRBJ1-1	CASSYGGNMNTEAFF	TGTGCCAGCAGTTACGGTGGGAACATGAACACTGAAGCTTTCTTT
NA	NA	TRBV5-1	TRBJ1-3	CASAEGFGNTIYF	TGCGCCAGCGCTGAAGGATTTGGAAACACCATATATTTT
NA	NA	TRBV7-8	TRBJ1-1	CASSFRTRANTEAFF	TGTGCCAGCAGCTTCCGGACCCGGGCGAACACTGAAGCTTTCTTT
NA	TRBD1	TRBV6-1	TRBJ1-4	CASSREPGQGNEKLFF	TGTGCCAGCAGCCGCGAACCGGGACAGGGGAATGAAAAACTGTTTTTT
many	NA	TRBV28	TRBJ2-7	CASSAQGKDLGQYF	TGTGCCAGCAGCGCACAGGGAAAAGATCTTGGGCAGTACTTC
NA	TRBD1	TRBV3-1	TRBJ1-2	CASSQGSSGQYGYTF	TGTGCCAGCAGCCAAGGAAGTTCGGGACAGTATGGCTACACCTTC
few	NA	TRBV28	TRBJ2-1	CASSFGGGQFF	TGTGCCAGCAGTTTCGGAGGAGGGCAGTTCTTC
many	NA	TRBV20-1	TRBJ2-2	CSAREQGHGELFF	TGCAGTGCTAGAGAACAGGGCCACGGGGAGCTGTTTTTT
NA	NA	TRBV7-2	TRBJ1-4	CASSPDSGVGANEKLFF	TGTGCCAGCAGCCCGGATAGTGGGGTTGGTGCTAATGAAAAACTGTTTTTT
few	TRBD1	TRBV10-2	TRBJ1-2	CASSEFGRGSYGYTF	TGCGCCAGCAGTGAGTTTGGCAGGGGGTCCTATGGCTACACCTTC